This entry features one T cell receptor beta chain sequence. The target antigen is unknown. This sample is part of a study of shared clonotypes between healthy human individuals. In replicate PCRs of sorted subsets, around 0.2 ug DNA, about 30,000 T cell genomes, was used. Data came from immunoSEQ multiplex PCR; TCRdb stores just in-frame clones and leaves some out. The sample includes fewer than 1 million clones, 96% seen only once; the top ten take 0.2% to 0.25%. CD8 cells regarded as naive lacked CD45RO, were positively chosen for CCR7, and omitted terminally differentiated effector memory CD45RA+ cells. Study-wide points: The naive CD4 repertoires of a handful of donors were compared, and roughly 5% of clonotypes were shared. The four-donor shared clonotypes exceeded non-shared clonotypes in generation probability, with non-shared ones scoring lower.

The TCR comes from a man aged 25-45 years in good health. The specimen was naive CD8+ T cells sorted from blood.

The CDR3 sequence is CASSQVVRKNTEAFF. The CDR3 coding sequence is TGCGCCAGCAGCCAAGTGGTACGAAAGAACACTGAAGCTTTCTTT. The chain combines TRBV4-3 with TRBJ1-1; no clear D. CDR1 LGHNA and CDR2 YSLEER come from the germline V gene. The CDR3 loop spans 15 amino acids. V lost 1 base to trimming and J lost 1 base, with 10 bases between them.